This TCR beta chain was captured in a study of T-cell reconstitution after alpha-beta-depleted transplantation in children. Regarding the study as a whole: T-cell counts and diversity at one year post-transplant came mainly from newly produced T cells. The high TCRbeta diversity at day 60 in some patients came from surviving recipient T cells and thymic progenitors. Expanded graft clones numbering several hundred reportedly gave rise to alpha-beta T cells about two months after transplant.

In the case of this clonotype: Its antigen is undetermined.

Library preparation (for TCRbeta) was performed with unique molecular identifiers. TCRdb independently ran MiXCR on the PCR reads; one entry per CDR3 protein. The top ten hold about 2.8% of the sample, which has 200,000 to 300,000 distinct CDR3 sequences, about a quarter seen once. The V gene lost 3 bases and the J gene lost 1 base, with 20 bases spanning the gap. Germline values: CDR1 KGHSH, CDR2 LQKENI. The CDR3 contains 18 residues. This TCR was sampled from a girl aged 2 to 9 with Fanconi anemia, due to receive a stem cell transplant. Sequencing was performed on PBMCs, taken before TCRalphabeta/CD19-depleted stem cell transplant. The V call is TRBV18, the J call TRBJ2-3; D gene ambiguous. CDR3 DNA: TGTGCCAGCTCACCCATATTCTCGTCGATATCGCGCACAGATACGCAGTATTTT. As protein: CASSPIFSSISRTDTQYF.